This T cell receptor beta chain appears in the sequencing data of a study of T cells expressing NK-cell markers. Study overall: Investigators obtained TCR beta repertoires from sorted CD3+CD56+NKG2C+, CD3+CD56+NKG2C- and CD3+CD56-NKG2C+ T cells.

A note on this clonotype: What it binds is not known.

From its re-call of the 5' RACE reads, TCRdb lists each CDR3 protein once, without DNA. In total, the table holds approximately 460,000 distinct CDR3 sequences. Regarding the study as a whole: For five or six donors, the dominant NKG2C+ clonotypes made up roughly 1.0-7.0% of their CD8+ T cells.

This CDR3 has 15 amino acids. The germline CDR1 and CDR2 sequences are MNHEY and SVGEGT. The V and J genes are TRBV6-2 or TRBV6-3 and TRBJ1-1; TCRdb proposes TRBD1, but this gene call is untestable without DNA. This receptor was taken from a woman aged 18 to 75 in good health. The specimen sequenced was blood T cells: a sorted CD56 or NKG2C T cell subset, CD4+ or CD8+ T cells, or bulk PBMC T cells (not recorded which). CDR3 sequence reads: CASSYSGGGQGRAFF.